This TCR beta chain stems from a study of T cell changes during pregnancy in multiple sclerosis. The junction had 5 bases not matched to a gene; V was cut back by 6 bases and J by 4 bases. Looked up from germline, CDR1 is MNHNS and CDR2 is SASEGT. The CDR3 sequence is 13 residues long. Profiled with immunoSEQ multiplex PCR; TCRdb holds only in-frame clones, not every one. Of tens of thousands of clones listed, under 90% are singletons. The source was CD4+ T cells from peripheral blood mononuclear cells, collected before pregnancy. This chain uses TRBV6-1 with TRBJ2-7; 8 nucleotides agree with TRBD1. The receptor was derived from a female donor with multiple sclerosis, enrolled in a pregnancy study. The CDR3 sequence: CASRSGTGYEQYF. The DNA for the CDR3 is TGTGCCAGCAGATCCGGGACAGGTTACGAGCAGTACTTC.